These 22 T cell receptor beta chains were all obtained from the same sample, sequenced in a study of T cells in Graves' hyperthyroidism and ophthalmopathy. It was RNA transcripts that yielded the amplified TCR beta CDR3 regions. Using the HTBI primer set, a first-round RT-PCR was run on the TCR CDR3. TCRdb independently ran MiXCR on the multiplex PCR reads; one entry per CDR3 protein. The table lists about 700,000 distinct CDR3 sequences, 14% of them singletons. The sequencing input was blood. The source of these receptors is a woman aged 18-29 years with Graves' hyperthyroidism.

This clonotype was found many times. Here the CDR3 reads CASSPDRGSGQYF. Here the CDR3 DNA reads TGTGCCAGCAGCCCTGACAGGGGGTCTGGGCAGTACTTC. The chain joins TRBV7-9 to TRBJ2-7; the match to TRBD1 covers 9 bases. Germline CDR1 SEHNR, CDR2 FQNEAQ (reference sequence). The CDR3 sequence is 13 residues long. V was clipped by 5 bases and J by 9 bases; unmatched bases: 8.

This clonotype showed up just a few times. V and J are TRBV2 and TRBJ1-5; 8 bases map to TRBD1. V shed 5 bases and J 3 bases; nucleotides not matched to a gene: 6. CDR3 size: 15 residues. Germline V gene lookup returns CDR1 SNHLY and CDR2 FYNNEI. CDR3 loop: CASSKTGEFNQPQHF. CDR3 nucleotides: TGTGCCAGCAGTAAGACAGGGGAGTTCAATCAGCCCCAGCATTTT.

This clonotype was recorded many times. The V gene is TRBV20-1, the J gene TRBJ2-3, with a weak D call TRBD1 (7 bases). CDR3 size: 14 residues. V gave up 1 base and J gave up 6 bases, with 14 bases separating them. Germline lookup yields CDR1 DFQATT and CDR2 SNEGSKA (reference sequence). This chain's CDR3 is CSARVGGGKDTQYF. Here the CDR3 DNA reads TGCAGTGCTAGAGTCGGAGGGGGCAAGGATACGCAGTATTTT.

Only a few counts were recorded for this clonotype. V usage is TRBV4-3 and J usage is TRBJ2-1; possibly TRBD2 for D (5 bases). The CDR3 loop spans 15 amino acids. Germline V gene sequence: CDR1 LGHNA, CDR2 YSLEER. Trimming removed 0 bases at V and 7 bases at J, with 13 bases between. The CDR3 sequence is CASSQEWTGKNEQFF. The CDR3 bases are TGCGCCAGCAGCCAAGAATGGACCGGGAAGAATGAGCAGTTCTTC.

The chain's CDR3 is CATSNPRSSYNEQFF. The CDR3 DNA sequence: TGTGCCACCAGTAACCCGCGTTCCTCCTACAATGAGCAGTTCTTC. The genes are TRBV24-1 and TRBJ2-1; D unresolved. The germline gives CDR1 KGHDR, CDR2 SFDVKD. The CDR3 contains 15 residues. V was pared by 6 bases and J by 0 bases, with 11 bases between.

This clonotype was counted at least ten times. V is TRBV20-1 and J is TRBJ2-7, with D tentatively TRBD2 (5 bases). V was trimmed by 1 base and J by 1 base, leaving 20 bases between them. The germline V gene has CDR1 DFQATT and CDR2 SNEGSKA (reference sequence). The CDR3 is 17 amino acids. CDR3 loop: CSARGILGGLQSYEQYF. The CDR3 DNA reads TGCAGTGCTAGAGGAATCTTAGGCGGGCTCCAGTCCTACGAGCAGTACTTC.

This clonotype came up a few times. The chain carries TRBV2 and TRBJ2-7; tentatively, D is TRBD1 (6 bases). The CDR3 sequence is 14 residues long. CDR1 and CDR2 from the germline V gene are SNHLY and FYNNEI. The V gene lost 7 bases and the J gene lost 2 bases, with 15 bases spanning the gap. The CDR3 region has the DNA TGTGCCAGCACCCGCGGCAGGGGCCCCTACGAGCAGTACTTC. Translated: CASTRGRGPYEQYF.

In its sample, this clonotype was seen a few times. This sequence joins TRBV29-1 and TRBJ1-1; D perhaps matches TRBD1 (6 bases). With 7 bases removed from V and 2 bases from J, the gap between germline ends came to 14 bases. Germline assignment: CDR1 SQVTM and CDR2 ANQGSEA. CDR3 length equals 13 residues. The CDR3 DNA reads TGCAGCGCCCTCGCAGGGGACAACACTGAAGCTTTCTTT. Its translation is CSALAGDNTEAFF.

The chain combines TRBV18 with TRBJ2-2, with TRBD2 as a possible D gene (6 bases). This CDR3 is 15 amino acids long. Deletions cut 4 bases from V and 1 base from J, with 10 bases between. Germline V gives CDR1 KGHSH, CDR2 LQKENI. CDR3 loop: CASSHGGLNTGELFF. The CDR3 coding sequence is TGTGCCAGCTCACACGGGGGATTGAACACCGGGGAGCTGTTTTTT.

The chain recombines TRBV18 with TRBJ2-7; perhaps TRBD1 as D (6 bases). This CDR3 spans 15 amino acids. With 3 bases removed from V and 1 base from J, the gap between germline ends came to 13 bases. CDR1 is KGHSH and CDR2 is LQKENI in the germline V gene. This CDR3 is CASSPGQQGSYEQYF. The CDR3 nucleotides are TGTGCCAGCTCACCTGGACAGCAAGGTTCCTACGAGCAGTACTTC.

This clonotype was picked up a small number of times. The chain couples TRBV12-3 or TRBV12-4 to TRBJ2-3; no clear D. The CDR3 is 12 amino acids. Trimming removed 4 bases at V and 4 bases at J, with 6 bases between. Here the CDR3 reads CASSSSPDTQYF. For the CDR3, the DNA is TGTGCCAGCAGTTCAAGCCCAGATACGCAGTATTTT.

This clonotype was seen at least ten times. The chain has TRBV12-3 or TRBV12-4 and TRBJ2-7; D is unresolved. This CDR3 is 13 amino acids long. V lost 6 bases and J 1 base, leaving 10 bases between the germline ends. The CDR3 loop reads CASRDPMSYEQYF. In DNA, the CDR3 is TGTGCCAGCAGGGACCCCATGTCCTACGAGCAGTACTTC.

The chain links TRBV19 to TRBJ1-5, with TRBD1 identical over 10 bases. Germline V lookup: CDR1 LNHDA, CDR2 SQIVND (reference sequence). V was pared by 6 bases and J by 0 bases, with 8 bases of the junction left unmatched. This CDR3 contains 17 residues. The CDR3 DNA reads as TGTGCCAGTAGGAGACAGGGGGCATTCTATAGCAATCAGCCCCAGCATTTT. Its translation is CASRRQGAFYSNQPQHF.

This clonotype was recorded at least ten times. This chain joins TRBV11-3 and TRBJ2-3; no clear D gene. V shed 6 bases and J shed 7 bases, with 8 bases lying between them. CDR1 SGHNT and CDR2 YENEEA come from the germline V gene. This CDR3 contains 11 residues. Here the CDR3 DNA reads TGTGCCAGCAGTAACCGTTATACGCAGTATTTT. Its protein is CASSNRYTQYF.

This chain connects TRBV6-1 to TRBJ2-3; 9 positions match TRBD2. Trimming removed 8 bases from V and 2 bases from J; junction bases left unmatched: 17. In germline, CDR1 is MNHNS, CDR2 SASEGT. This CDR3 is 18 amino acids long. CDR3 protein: CASLWASSGIGSTDTQYF. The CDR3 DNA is TGTGCCAGCCTATGGGCGTCTAGCGGGATAGGATCCACAGATACGCAGTATTTT.

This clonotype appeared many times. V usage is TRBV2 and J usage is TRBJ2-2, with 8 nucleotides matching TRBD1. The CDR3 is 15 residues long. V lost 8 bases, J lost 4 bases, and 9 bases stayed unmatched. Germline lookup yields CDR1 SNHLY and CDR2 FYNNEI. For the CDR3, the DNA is TGTGCCAGCCGACGGGACAGGAGGGGCACCGGGGAGCTGTTTTTT. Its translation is CASRRDRRGTGELFF.

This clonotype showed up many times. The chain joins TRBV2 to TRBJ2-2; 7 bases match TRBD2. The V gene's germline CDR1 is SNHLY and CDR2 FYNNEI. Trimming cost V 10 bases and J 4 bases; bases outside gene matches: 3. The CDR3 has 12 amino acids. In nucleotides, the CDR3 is TGTGCCACCACGGGGGGCACCGGGGAGCTGTTTTTT. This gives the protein CATTGGTGELFF.

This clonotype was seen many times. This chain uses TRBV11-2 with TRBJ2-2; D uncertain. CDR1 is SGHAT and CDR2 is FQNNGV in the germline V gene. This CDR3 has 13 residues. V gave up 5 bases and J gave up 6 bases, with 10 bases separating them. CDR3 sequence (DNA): TGTGCCAGCAGCCCTCTTAGTGCCGGGGAGCTGTTTTTT. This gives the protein CASSPLSAGELFF. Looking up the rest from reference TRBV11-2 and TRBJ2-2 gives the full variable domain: EAGVAQSPRYKIIEKRQSVAFWCNPISGHATLYWYQQILGQGPKLLIQFQNNGVVDDSQLPKDRFSAERLKGVDSTLKIQPAKLEDSAVYLCASSPLSAGELFFGEGSRLTVL.

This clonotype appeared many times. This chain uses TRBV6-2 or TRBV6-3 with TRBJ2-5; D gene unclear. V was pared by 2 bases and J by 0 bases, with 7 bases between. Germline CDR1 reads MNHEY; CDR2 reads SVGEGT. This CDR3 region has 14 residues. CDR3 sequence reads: CASSYLTYQETQYF. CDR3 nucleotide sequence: TGTGCCAGCAGTTACCTGACATACCAAGAGACCCAGTACTTC.

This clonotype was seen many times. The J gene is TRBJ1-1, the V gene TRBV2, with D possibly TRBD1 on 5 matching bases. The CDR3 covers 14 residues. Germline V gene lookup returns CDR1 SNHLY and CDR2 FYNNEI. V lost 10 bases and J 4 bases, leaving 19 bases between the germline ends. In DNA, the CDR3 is TGTGCCACCGAAGAGGGGTTTTCCATCACTGAAGCTTTCTTT. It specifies CATEEGFSITEAFF.

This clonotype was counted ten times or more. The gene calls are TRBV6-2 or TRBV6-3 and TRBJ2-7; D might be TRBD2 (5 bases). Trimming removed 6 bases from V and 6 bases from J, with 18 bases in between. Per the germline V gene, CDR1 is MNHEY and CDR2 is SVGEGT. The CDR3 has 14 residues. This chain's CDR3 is CASSSDEGEAEQYF. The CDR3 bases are TGTGCCAGCAGCTCGGACGAGGGAGAGGCCGAGCAGTACTTC.

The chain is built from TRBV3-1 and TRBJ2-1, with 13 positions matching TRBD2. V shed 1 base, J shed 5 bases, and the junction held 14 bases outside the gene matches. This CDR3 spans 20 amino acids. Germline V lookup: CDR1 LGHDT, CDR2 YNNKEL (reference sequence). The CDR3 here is CASSQVIGLAGEEGDNEQFF. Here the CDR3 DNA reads TGTGCCAGCAGCCAAGTTATCGGACTAGCGGGAGAGGAGGGCGACAATGAGCAGTTCTTC.